The 25 T cell receptor beta chains in this list originate from one sample, sequenced in a study of cytomegalovirus exposure and HLA in healthy donors. The PCR made use of 60 Vbeta and 13 Jbeta primers. Clones were read by immunoSEQ multiplex PCR, and TCRdb kept only the in-frame ones, dropping some. Of some 100,000 clones in the sample, approximately 70% were seen once. Material for sequencing was PBMCs. Receptors were obtained from a man aged 40-50 years in good health and CMV-seronegative.

The CDR3 bases are TGTGCCAGCAGCTTAGGTAGCGCCAAGGCCCAGTACTTC. Its translation: CASSLGSAKAQYF. The chain employs TRBV7-8 and TRBJ2-5, with a weak D call TRBD2 (5 bases). Germline V gene sequence: CDR1 SGHVS, CDR2 FQNEAQ. This CDR3 region has 13 residues. Deletions cut 1 base from V and 9 bases from J, with 12 bases between.

This clone has a handful of counts. The chain has TRBV15 and TRBJ2-5; TRBD1 is a possible D gene (6 bases). CDR1 and CDR2 (germline): LNHNV, YYDKDF (reference sequence). Trimming pared 2 bases from V and 4 bases from J, leaving 14 bases between. The CDR3 loop spans 15 amino acids. The CDR3 reads CATSRWGQGSETQYF. The CDR3 DNA reads as TGTGCCACCAGCAGATGGGGGCAGGGGTCAGAGACCCAGTACTTC.

This clone was seen only a few times. The chain combines TRBV5-5 with TRBJ2-7; D is perhaps TRBD2 (5 bases). Germline CDR1 is SGHKS and CDR2 is YYEKEE (reference sequence). CDR3 length: 14 amino acids. Trimming took off 3 bases at V and 3 bases at J, with 13 bases between the two ends. CDR3 sequence (DNA): TGTGCCAGCAGCTCGAGGGTTGACGGCTACGAGCAGTACTTC. It yields the protein CASSSRVDGYEQYF. Looking up the rest from reference TRBV5-5 and TRBJ2-7 gives the full variable domain: DAGVTQSPTHLIKTRGQQVTLRCSPISGHKSVSWYQQVLGQGPQFIFQYYEKEERGRGNFPDRFSARQFPNYSSELNVNALLLGDSALYLCASSSRVDGYEQYFGPGTRLTVT.

J is TRBJ2-1 and V is TRBV9; 9 bases agree with TRBD1. J lost 3 bases, V lost 1 base, and 14 bases had no gene match. The germline gives CDR1 SGDLS, CDR2 YYNGEE. This CDR3 is built from 19 residues. This CDR3 reads CASSVSHQKDRGGYNEQFF. The CDR3 DNA is TGTGCCAGCAGCGTATCCCACCAGAAGGACAGGGGAGGCTACAATGAGCAGTTCTTC. Full variable domain (remainder filled in from reference TRBV9 and TRBJ2-1): DSGVTQTPKHLITATGQRVTLRCSPRSGDLSVYWYQQSLDQGLQFLIQYYNGEERAKGNILERFSAQQFPDLHSELNLSSLELGDSALYFCASSVSHQKDRGGYNEQFFGPGTRLTVL.

The chain is built from TRBV14 and TRBJ1-2; 7 bases agree with TRBD1. The J segment lost 12 bases and the V segment lost 4 bases, leaving 14 bases of the junction unmatched. The CDR3 extends over 14 amino acids. Germline V lookup: CDR1 SGHDN, CDR2 FVKESK. CDR3 in amino acids: CASSPRGDRGWNTF. CDR3 DNA sequence: TGTGCCAGCAGCCCTCGTGGGGACAGAGGGTGGAACACCTTC.

This chain connects TRBV15 to TRBJ2-7; 8 bases align to TRBD1. J was trimmed by 2 bases and V by 6 bases; bases with no gene match: 6. The CDR3 contains 14 residues. Germline V CDR1 and CDR2: LNHNV, YYDKDF (reference sequence). The CDR3 DNA follows: TGTGCCACCAGGGGGCCGACAGGGGCCTACGAGCAGTACTTC. Protein: CATRGPTGAYEQYF. Using reference TRBV15 and TRBJ2-7 for the parts outside the CDR3, the full variable domain is DAMVIQNPRYQVTQFGKPVTLSCSQTLNHNVMYWYQQKSSQAPKLLFHYYDKDFNNEADTPDNFQSRRPNTSFCFLDIRSPGLGDTAMYLCATRGPTGAYEQYFGPGTRLTVT.

The V call is TRBV25-1, the J call TRBJ1-6; D not resolved. Germline CDR1 reads MGHDK; CDR2 reads SYGVNS. This CDR3 is 15 amino acids long. V was cut by 3 bases and J by 13 bases, with 19 bases left in between. CDR3 residues: CASSDSQVMNPPLHF. The CDR3 DNA is TGTGCCAGCAGTGATTCCCAGGTTATGAACCCCCCCCTCCACTTT.

Only a few counts were recorded for this clone. The chain recombines TRBV7-3 with TRBJ2-1; 12 bases map to TRBD2. CDR3 length: 15 amino acids. Losses at the gene ends were 5 bases for V and 5 bases for J; bases not matched to a gene: 4. Germline V gene data show CDR1 as SGHTA and CDR2 as FQGTGA. In DNA, the CDR3 is TGTGCCAGCAGCCCCGGACTAGCGGGGAACAATGAGCAGTTCTTC. Its protein product is CASSPGLAGNNEQFF.

This clone showed up just a few times. V gene TRBV5-1 combines with J gene TRBJ2-2, with a possible D match to TRBD1 (6 bases). Germline V lookup: CDR1 SGHRS, CDR2 YFSETQ. Trimming removed 0 bases from V and 5 bases from J, with 11 bases in between. The CDR3 runs to 15 residues. The CDR3 here is CASSLAQGSTGELFF. For the CDR3, the DNA is TGCGCCAGCAGCTTGGCTCAGGGGAGTACCGGGGAGCTGTTTTTT.

This chain connects TRBV19 to TRBJ1-2, with D uncertain. The germline gives CDR1 LNHDA, CDR2 SQIVND (reference sequence). V shed 5 bases and J shed 2 bases, with 9 bases lying between them. This CDR3 spans 13 amino acids. CDR3 loop: CASSSEINYGYTF. In DNA, the CDR3 is TGTGCCAGTAGTTCTGAGATAAACTATGGCTACACCTTC.

V usage is TRBV4-3 and J usage is TRBJ1-1; 7 nucleotides match TRBD1. The CDR3 is 15 residues long. Germline CDR1 and CDR2: LGHNA and YSLEER. Trimming took 0 bases from V and 10 from J; bases not matched to a gene: 11. DNA for the CDR3: TGCGCCAGCAGCCAAGATTTGAGACAGGGATGTGGAGCTTTCTTT. Translation gives CASSQDLRQGCGAFF.

V gene TRBV4-2 combines with J gene TRBJ2-2; no clear D. There are 13 residues in the CDR3. Trimming removed 0 bases from V and 5 bases from J, with 4 bases in between. The germline CDR1 and CDR2 sequences are LGHNA and YNFKEQ. CDR3 loop: CASSQDLTGELFF. CDR3 DNA: TGTGCCAGCAGCCAAGATCTTACCGGGGAGCTGTTTTTT.

The chain is built from TRBV5-1 and TRBJ2-1; 12 bases map to TRBD2. The CDR3 covers 17 residues. The V gene's germline CDR1 is SGHRS and CDR2 YFSETQ. The trim removed 0 bases at V and 9 bases at J, leaving 10 bases unmatched. CDR3 DNA sequence: TGCGCCAGCAGCTTGGCCGGCGGACTAGCGGGGTCGGGTGAGCAGTTCTTC. Its translation is CASSLAGGLAGSGEQFF.

The chain links TRBV5-6 to TRBJ2-6, with 7 bases lining up with TRBD2. Germline values: CDR1 SGHDT, CDR2 YYEEEE. The CDR3 loop spans 16 amino acids. The J segment lost 0 bases and the V segment lost 4 bases, leaving 4 bases of the junction unmatched. The CDR3 DNA is TGTGCCAGCAGCCGGGGGGTTAGCTCTGGGGCCAACGTCCTGACTTTC. It codes for CASSRGVSSGANVLTF.

This chain connects TRBV6-5 to TRBJ2-2; 8 bases line up with TRBD1. In germline, CDR1 is MNHEY, CDR2 SVGAGI. CDR3 length: 14 residues. The trim removed 5 bases at V and 4 bases at J, leaving 3 bases unmatched. The CDR3 reads CASSTTGVTGELFF. CDR3 in DNA: TGTGCCAGCAGTACGACAGGGGTCACCGGGGAGCTGTTTTTT.

The rearrangement joins TRBV9 to TRBJ2-5, with 11 bases that match TRBD1. Germline V gene lookup returns CDR1 SGDLS and CDR2 YYNGEE. After removal of 6 bases from V and 5 bases from J, the junction contained 15 bases not matched to a gene. The CDR3 covers 17 residues. In DNA form, the CDR3 reads TGTGCCAGCACCACTGGACAGGGGGCGTGGGGGGGGGAGACCCAGTACTTC. Encoded protein: CASTTGQGAWGGETQYF. Full variable domain (rest looked up from reference TRBV9 and TRBJ2-5): DSGVTQTPKHLITATGQRVTLRCSPRSGDLSVYWYQQSLDQGLQFLIQYYNGEERAKGNILERFSAQQFPDLHSELNLSSLELGDSALYFCASTTGQGAWGGETQYFGPGTRLLVL.

CDR3 loop: CASSPGTGGTEQFF. CDR3 bases: TGTGCCAGCAGCCCCGGGACAGGGGGCACTGAGCAGTTCTTC. This chain joins TRBV7-3 and TRBJ2-1, with TRBD1 matching 12 bases. The CDR3 consists of 14 residues. CDR1 is SGHTA, CDR2 FQGTGA, per germline. Trimming took 5 bases from V and 9 from J; bases not matched to a gene: 5.

The chain uses TRBV5-1 and TRBJ1-2, with D unresolved. Trimming shortened V by 4 bases and J by 4 bases, and 26 bases separated the two germline ends. This CDR3 is built from 18 residues. Per the germline V gene, CDR1 is SGHRS and CDR2 is YFSETQ. CDR3 bases: TGCGCCAGCAGCGTTGCCGCCACTGCTCCCCCCTTCCCCTATGGCTACACCTTC. Its protein is CASSVAATAPPFPYGYTF.

This chain uses TRBV7-2 with TRBJ2-5; TRBD2 aligns across 11 bases. The CDR3 sequence is 16 residues long. Germline V gene sequence: CDR1 SGHTA, CDR2 FQGNSA. Losses at the gene ends were 1 base for V and 7 bases for J; bases not matched to a gene: 8. The CDR3 bases are TGTGCCAGCAGCTTAGTAACTAGCGGGGGCCTAGGGACCCAGTACTTC. This gives the protein CASSLVTSGGLGTQYF.

This clone has just a few counts. The chain recombines TRBV19 with TRBJ2-1; 11 bases match TRBD2. The junction had 4 bases not matched to a gene; V was cut back by 1 base and J by 5 bases. The CDR3 covers 16 residues. Germline V CDR1 and CDR2: LNHDA, SQIVND (reference sequence). The CDR3 DNA reads as TGTGCCAGTAGTATAGGGACTAGCGGGTTACACAATGAGCAGTTCTTC. Its protein product is CASSIGTSGLHNEQFF.

The chain carries TRBV27 and TRBJ2-5, with TRBD2 as a possible D gene (5 bases). Trimming took 6 bases from V and 7 from J, leaving 9 bases between them. This CDR3 has 11 amino acids. Germline values: CDR1 MNHEY, CDR2 SMNVEV (reference sequence). CDR3 in amino acids: CASRVAGTQYF. For the CDR3, the DNA is TGTGCCAGCAGAGTCGCGGGGACCCAGTACTTC.

The chain carries TRBV15 and TRBJ1-5; D ambiguous. V was trimmed by 1 base and J by 3 bases, leaving 13 bases between them. Germline values: CDR1 LNHNV, CDR2 YYDKDF (reference sequence). The CDR3 loop spans 16 amino acids. The CDR3 is CATSRGGGGDNQPQHF. The CDR3, as DNA: TGTGCCACCAGCAGAGGTGGAGGAGGTGACAATCAGCCCCAGCATTTT.

This clone appeared a few times. The chain combines TRBV7-2 with TRBJ2-7; 9 bases are shared with TRBD1. The V gene end was trimmed by 3 bases and the J gene end by 5 bases; junction bases not matched to a gene: 2. The CDR3 spans 13 residues. The germline V gene encodes CDR1 SGHTA and CDR2 FQGNSA. The CDR3 reads CASSFRTGDEQYF. The CDR3, as DNA: TGTGCCAGCAGCTTCCGGACAGGGGACGAGCAGTACTTC.

This chain uses TRBV6-5 with TRBJ2-3; 8 positions match TRBD2. Germline CDR1 is MNHEY and CDR2 is SVGAGI. The CDR3 spans 15 residues. V gave up 2 bases and J gave up 6 bases; unmatched junction bases: 7. DNA for the CDR3: TGTGCCAGCAGTTACCTACGGGGGGGCGGGGATACGCAGTATTTT. Amino acids: CASSYLRGGGDTQYF.

J is TRBJ1-2 and V is TRBV6-6, with D unclear. The germline V gene has CDR1 MNHNY and CDR2 SVGAGI (reference sequence). V was pared by 7 bases and J by 3 bases, with 12 bases between. The CDR3 runs to 13 residues. Written as DNA, the CDR3 is TGTGCCAGCACCCAGAACCGGGACTATGGCTACACCTTC. Protein product: CASTQNRDYGYTF.